This entry concerns a single T cell receptor (beta chain). This sample was included in a study of blood T cell repertoires in COVID-19. The V end was cut by 3 bases, the J end by 1 base, with 11 bases between. The CDR3 covers 15 residues. From germline, CDR1 is KGHSH and CDR2 LQKENI. Per the study methods: Amplification of reference gene primers was used by the study to estimate nucleated cell counts. Method: immunoSEQ multiplex PCR; TCRdb's copy keeps in-frame clones and lacks some. V, J and clone size are those of that table, while D and trimming were read from the DNA. Found here are about 110,000 clones, nearly 90% of them singletons; the top ten hold around 4.9%.

The V and J genes are TRBV18 and TRBJ2-3; the D gene is possibly TRBD1 (6 bases). Sequencing was done on a sample of peripheral blood. The TCR comes from a human donor in a cohort sampled during active COVID-19. For the CDR3, the DNA is TGTGCCAGCTCACCTGCACAGGGCCGCACAGATACGCAGTATTTT. Amino acid sequence: CASSPAQGRTDTQYF.